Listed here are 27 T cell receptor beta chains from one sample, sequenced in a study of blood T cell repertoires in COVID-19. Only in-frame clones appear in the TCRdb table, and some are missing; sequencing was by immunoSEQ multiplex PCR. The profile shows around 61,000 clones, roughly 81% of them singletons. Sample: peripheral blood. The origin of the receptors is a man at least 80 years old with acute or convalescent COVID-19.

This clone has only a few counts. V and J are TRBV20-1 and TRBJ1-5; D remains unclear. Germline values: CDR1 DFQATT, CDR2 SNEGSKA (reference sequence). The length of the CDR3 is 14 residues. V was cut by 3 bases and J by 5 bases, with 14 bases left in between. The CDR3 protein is CSASNNRVDQPQHF. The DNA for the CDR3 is TGCAGTGCTAGTAATAATCGGGTGGATCAGCCCCAGCATTTT.

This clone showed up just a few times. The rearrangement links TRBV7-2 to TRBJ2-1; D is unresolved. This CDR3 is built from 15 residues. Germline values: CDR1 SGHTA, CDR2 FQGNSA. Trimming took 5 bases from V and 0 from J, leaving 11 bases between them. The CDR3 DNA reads TGTGCCAGCAGCCTCTACCCGAGCTCCTACAATGAGCAGTTCTTC. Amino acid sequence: CASSLYPSSYNEQFF.

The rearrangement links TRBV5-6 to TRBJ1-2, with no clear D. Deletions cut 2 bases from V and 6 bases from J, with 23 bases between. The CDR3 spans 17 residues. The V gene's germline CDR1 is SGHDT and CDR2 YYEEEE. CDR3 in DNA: TGTGCCAGCAGCTTAAAGGTCAACCCCAAAAGACATGATGGCTACACCTTC. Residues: CASSLKVNPKRHDGYTF. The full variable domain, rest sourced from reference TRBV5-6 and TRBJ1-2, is DAGVTQSPTHLIKTRGQQVTLRCSPKSGHDTVSWYQQALGQGPQFIFQYYEEEERQRGNFPDRFSGHQFPNYSSELNVNALLLGDSALYLCASSLKVNPKRHDGYTFGSGTRLTVV.

CDR3 loop: CASSLVVPEQYF. CDR3 in DNA: TGTGCCAGCAGCTTAGTAGTCCCCGAGCAGTACTTC. The chain couples TRBV7-8 to TRBJ2-7, with D unresolved. The length of the CDR3 is 12 residues. Trimming removed 1 base at V and 6 bases at J, with 7 bases between. From germline, CDR1 is SGHVS and CDR2 FQNEAQ.

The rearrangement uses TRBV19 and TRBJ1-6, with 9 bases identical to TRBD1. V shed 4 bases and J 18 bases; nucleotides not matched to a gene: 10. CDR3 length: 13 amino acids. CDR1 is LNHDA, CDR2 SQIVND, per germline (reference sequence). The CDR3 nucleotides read TGTGCCAGTAGTAACCGGGACAGGGCCCCGGACCACTTT. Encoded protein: CASSNRDRAPDHF.

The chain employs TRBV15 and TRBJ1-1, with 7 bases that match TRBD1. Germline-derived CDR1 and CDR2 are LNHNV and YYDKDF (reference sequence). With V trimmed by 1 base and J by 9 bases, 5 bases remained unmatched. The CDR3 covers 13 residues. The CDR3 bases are TGTGCCACCAGCAGAGGGGGACAGCCTAAAGCTTTCTTT. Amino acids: CATSRGGQPKAFF. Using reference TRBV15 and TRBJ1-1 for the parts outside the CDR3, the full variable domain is DAMVIQNPRYQVTQFGKPVTLSCSQTLNHNVMYWYQQKSSQAPKLLFHYYDKDFNNEADTPDNFQSRRPNTSFCFLDIRSPGLGDTAMYLCATSRGGQPKAFFGQGTRLTVV.

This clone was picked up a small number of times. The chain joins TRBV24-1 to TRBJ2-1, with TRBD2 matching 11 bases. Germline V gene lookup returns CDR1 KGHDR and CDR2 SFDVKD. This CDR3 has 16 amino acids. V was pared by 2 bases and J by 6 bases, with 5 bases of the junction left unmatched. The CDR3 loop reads CATSDSSSGRFNEQFF. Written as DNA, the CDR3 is TGTGCCACCAGTGATTCTTCTAGCGGGAGGTTCAATGAGCAGTTCTTC.

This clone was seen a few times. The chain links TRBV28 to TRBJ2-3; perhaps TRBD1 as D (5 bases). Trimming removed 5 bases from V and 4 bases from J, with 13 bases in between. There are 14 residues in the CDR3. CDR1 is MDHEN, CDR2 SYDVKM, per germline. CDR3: CASSRSRVADTQYF. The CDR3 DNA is TGTGCCAGCAGTCGATCCAGGGTTGCAGATACGCAGTATTTT.

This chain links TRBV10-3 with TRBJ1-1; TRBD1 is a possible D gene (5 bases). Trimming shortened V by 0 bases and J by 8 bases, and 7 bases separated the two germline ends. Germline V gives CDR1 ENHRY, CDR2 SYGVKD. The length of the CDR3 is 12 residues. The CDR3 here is CAISESDREAFF. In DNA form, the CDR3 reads TGTGCCATCAGTGAGTCTGACAGAGAAGCTTTCTTT.

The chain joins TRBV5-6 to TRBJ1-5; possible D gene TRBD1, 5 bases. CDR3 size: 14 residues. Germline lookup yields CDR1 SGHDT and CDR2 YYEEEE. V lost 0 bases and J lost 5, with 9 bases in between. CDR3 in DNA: TGTGCCAGCAGCTTGGCAGGGCCCGATCAGCCCCAGCATTTT. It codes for CASSLAGPDQPQHF.

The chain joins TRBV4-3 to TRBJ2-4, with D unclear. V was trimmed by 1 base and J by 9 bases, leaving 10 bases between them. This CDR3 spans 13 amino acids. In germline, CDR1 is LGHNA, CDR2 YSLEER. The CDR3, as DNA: TGCGCCAGCAGCCAAGGGAGTACATCCATTCAGTACTTC. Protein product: CASSQGSTSIQYF.

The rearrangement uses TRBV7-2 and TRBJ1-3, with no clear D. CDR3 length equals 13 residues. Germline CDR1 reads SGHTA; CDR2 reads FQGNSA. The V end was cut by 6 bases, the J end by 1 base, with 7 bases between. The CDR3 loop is CASSTESGNTIYF. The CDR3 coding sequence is TGTGCCAGCAGTACCGAGTCTGGAAACACCATATATTTT.

CDR3 loop: CASSQELATDTQYF. CDR3 coding DNA: TGTGCCAGCAGCCAAGAACTAGCAACAGATACGCAGTATTTT. The rearrangement uses TRBV4-2 and TRBJ2-3, with TRBD2 as a possible D gene (6 bases). CDR1 and CDR2 (germline): LGHNA, YNFKEQ. The V gene lost 0 bases and the J gene lost 3 bases, with 7 bases spanning the gap. CDR3 size: 14 residues.

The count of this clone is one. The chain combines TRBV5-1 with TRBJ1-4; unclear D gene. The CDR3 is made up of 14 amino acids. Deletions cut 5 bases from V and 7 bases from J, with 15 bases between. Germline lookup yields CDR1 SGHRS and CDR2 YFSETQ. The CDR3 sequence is CASSLGQRSEKLFF. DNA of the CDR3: TGCGCCAGCAGTTTAGGTCAGAGGAGTGAAAAACTGTTTTTT.

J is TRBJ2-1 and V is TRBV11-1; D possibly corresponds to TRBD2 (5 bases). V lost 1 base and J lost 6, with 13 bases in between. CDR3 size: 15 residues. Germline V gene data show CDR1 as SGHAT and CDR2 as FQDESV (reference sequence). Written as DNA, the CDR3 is TGTGCCAGCAGCTTAGATGGGAGAGGTGGCAATGAGCAGTTCTTC. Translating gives CASSLDGRGGNEQFF.

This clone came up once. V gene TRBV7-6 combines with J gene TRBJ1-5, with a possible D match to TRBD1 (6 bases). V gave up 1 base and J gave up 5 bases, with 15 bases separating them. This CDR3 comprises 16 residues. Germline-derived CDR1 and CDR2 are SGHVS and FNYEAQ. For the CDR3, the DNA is TGTGCCAGCAGCTTAGGATCGGGACACCAATATCAGCCCCAGCATTTT. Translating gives CASSLGSGHQYQPQHF.

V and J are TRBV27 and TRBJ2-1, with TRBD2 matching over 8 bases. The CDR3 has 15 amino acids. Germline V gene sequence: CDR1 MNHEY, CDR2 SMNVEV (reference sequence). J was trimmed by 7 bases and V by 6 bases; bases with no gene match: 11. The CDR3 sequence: CASSPGVAGTNEQFF. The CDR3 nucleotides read TGTGCCAGCAGCCCCGGGGTAGCGGGAACAAATGAGCAGTTCTTC.

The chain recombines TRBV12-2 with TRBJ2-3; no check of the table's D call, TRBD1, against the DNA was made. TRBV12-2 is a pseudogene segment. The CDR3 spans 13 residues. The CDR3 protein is CASRSRVTDTQYF. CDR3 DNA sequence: TGTGCAAGTCGCAGCAGGGTCACAGATACGCAGTATTTT.

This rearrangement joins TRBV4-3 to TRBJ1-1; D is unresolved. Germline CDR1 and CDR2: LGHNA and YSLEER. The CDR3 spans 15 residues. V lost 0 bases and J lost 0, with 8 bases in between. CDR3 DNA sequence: TGCGCCAGCAGCCAAGATACCCAGATGAACACTGAAGCTTTCTTT. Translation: CASSQDTQMNTEAFF.

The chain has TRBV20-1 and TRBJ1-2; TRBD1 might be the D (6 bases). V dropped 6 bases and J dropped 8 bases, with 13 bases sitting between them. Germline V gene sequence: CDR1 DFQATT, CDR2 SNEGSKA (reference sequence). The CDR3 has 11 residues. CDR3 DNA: TGCAGTGCCAGTACAGGGTACGGCTACACCTTC. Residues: CSASTGYGYTF.

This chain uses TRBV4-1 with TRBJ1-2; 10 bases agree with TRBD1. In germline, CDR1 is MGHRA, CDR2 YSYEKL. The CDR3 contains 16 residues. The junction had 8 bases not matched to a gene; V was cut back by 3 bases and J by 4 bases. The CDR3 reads CASSHPTGGRSYGYTF. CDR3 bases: TGCGCCAGCAGCCATCCGACAGGGGGCAGGAGCTATGGCTACACCTTC.

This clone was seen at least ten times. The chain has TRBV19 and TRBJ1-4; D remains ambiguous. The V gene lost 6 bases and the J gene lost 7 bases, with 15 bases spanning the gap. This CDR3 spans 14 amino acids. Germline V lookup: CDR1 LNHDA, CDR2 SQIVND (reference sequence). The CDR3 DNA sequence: TGTGCCAGTAGCCGGGGTTGGGCAGCTGAAAAACTGTTTTTT. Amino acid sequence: CASSRGWAAEKLFF.

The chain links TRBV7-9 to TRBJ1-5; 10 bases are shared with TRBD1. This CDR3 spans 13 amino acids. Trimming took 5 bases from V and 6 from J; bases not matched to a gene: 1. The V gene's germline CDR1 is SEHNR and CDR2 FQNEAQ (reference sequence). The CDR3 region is CASSRTGGQPQHF. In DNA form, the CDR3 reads TGTGCCAGCAGCCGGACAGGGGGTCAGCCCCAGCATTTT.

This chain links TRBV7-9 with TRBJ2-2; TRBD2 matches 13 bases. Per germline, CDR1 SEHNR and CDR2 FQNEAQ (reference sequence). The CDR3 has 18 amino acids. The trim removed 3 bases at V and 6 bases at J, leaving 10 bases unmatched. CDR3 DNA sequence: TGTGCCAGCAGCTTGGCCCTCGGACTAGCGGGGGTTTCCGGGGAGCTGTTTTTT. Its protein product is CASSLALGLAGVSGELFF. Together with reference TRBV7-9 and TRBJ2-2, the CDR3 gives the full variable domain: DTGVSQNPRHKITKRGQNVTFRCDPISEHNRLYWYRQTLGQGPEFLTYFQNEAQLEKSRLLSDRFSAERPKGSFSTLEIQRTEQGDSAMYLCASSLALGLAGVSGELFFGEGSRLTVL.

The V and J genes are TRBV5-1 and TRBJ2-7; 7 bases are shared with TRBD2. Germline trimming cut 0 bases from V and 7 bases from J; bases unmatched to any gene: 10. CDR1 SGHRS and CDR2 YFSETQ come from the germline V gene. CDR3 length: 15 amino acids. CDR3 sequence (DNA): TGCGCCAGCAGCTTGGTACCGGGACTAAAGAGGGAGCAGTACTTC. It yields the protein CASSLVPGLKREQYF.

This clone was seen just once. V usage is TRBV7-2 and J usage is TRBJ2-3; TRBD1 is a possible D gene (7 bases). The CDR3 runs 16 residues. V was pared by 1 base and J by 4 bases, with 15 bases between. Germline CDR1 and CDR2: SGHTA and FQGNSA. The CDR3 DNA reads TGTGCCAGCAGCTTAGGAGGCAGGGGGGAATCAGATACGCAGTATTTT. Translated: CASSLGGRGESDTQYF.

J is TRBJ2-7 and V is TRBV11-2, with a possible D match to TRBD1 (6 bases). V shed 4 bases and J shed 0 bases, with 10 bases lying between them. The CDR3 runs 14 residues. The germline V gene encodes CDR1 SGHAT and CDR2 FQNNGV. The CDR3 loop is CASSWGPNSYEQYF. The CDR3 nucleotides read TGTGCCAGCAGCTGGGGGCCGAACTCCTACGAGCAGTACTTC.